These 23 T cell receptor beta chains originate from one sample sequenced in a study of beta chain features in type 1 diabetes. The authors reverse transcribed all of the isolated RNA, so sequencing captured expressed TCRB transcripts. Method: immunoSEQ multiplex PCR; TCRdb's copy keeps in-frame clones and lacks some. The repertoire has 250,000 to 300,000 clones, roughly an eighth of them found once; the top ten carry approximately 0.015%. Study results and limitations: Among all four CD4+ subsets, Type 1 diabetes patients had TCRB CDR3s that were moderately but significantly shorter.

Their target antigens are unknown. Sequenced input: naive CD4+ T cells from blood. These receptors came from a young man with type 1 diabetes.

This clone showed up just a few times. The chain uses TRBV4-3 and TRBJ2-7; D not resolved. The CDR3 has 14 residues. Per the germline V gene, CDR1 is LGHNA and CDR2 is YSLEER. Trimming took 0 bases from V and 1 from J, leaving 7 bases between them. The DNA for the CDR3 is TGCGCCAGCAGCCAAGATCTGCTATCCTACGAGCAGTACTTC. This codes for CASSQDLLSYEQYF.

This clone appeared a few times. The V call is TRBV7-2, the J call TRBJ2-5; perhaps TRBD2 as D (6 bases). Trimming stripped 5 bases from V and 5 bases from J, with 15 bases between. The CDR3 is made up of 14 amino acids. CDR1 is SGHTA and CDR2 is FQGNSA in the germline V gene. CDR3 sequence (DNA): TGTGCCAGCAGCCCCTCGGAGGGGTGGGAGACCCAGTACTTC. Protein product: CASSPSEGWETQYF.

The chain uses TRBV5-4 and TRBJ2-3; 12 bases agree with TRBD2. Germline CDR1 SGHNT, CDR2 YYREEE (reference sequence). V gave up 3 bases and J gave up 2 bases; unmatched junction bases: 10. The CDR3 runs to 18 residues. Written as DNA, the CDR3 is TGTGCCAGCAGCTCCCGGACTAGCGGGAATATACCCACAGATACGCAGTATTTT. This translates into CASSSRTSGNIPTDTQYF.

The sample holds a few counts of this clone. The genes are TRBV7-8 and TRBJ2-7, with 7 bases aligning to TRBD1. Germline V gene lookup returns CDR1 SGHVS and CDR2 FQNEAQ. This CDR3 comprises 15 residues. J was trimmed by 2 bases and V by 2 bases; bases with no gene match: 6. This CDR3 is CASSLRQGHPYEQYF. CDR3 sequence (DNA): TGTGCCAGCAGCTTAAGACAGGGTCATCCCTACGAGCAGTACTTC.

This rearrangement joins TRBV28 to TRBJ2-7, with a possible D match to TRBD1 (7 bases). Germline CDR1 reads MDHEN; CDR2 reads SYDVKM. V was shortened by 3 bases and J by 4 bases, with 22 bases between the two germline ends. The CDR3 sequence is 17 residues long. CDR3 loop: CASSFSLGGGMGYEQYF. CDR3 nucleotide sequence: TGTGCCAGCAGTTTTTCTCTCGGAGGGGGCATGGGATACGAGCAGTACTTC. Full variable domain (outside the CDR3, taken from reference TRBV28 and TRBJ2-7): DVKVTQSSRYLVKRTGEKVFLECVQDMDHENMFWYRQDPGLGLRLIYFSYDVKMKEKGDIPEGYSVSREKKERFSLILESASTNQTSMYLCASSFSLGGGMGYEQYFGPGTRLTVT.

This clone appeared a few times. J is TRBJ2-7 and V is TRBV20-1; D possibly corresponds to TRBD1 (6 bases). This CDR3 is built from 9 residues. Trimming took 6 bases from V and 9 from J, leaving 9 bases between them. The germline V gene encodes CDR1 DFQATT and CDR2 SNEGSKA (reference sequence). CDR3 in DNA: TGCAGTGCCGCCAGGGGGCAGTACTTC. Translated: CSAARGQYF.

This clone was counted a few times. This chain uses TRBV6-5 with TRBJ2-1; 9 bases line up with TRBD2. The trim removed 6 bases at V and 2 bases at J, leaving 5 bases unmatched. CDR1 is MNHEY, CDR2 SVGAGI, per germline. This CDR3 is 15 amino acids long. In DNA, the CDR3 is TGTGCCAGCAGCAAGTTAGCGGGAGCCTACAATGAGCAGTTCTTC. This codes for CASSKLAGAYNEQFF.

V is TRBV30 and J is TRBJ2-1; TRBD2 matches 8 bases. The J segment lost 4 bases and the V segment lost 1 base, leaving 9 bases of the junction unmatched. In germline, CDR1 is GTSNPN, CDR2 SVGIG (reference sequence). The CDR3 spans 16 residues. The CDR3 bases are TGTGCCTGGAGTGGTTACGGGACTAGGGGGTACAATGAGCAGTTCTTC. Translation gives CAWSGYGTRGYNEQFF.

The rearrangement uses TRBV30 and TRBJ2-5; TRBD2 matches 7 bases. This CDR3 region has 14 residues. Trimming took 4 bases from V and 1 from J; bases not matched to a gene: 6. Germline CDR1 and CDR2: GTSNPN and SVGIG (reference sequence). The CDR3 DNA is TGTGCCTGGAAGGGACTACCGACCCAAGAGACCCAGTACTTC. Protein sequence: CAWKGLPTQETQYF.

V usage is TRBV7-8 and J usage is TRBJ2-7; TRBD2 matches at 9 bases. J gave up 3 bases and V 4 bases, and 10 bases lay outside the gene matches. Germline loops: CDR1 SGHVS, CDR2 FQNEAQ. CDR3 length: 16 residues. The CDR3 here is CASSSGAGTSHYEQYF. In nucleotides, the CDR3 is TGTGCCAGCAGCTCCGGGGCCGGGACTAGCCACTACGAGCAGTACTTC.

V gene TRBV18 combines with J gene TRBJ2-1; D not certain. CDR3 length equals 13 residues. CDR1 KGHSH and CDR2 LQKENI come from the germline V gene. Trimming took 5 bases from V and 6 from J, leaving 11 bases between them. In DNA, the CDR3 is TGTGCCAGCTCAACCAGTCTAGGCAATGAGCAGTTCTTC. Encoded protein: CASSTSLGNEQFF.

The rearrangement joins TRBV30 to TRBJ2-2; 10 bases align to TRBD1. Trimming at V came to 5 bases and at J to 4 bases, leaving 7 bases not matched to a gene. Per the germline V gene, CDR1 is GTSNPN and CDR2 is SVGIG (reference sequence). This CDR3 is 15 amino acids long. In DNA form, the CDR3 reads TGTGCCTGGGGGGACGGGACAGGGGCCACCGGGGAGCTGTTTTTT. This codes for CAWGDGTGATGELFF.

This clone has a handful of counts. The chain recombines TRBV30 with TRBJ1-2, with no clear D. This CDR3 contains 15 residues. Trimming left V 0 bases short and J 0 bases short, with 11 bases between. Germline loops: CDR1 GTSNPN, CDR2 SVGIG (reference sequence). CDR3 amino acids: CAWSVGVVANYGYTF. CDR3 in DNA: TGTGCCTGGAGTGTCGGGGTGGTGGCTAACTATGGCTACACCTTC. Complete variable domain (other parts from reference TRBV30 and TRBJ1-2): SQTIHQWPATLVQPVGSPLSLECTVEGTSNPNLYWYRQAAGRGLQLLFYSVGIGQISSEVPQNLSASRPQDRQFILSSKKLLLSDSGFYLCAWSVGVVANYGYTFGSGTRLTVV.

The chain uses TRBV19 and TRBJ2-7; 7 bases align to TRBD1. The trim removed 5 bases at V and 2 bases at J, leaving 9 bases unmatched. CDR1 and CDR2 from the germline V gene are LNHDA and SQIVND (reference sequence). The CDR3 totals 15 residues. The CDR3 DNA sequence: TGTGCCAGTAGTGTCGGGACAGCCCGGGCCTACGAGCAGTACTTC. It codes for CASSVGTARAYEQYF.

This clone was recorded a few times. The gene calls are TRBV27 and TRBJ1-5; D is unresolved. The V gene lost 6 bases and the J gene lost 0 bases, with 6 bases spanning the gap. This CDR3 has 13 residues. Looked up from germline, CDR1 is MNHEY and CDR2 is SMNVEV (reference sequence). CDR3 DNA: TGTGCCAGCAGCGTACATAGCAATCAGCCCCAGCATTTT. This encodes CASSVHSNQPQHF.

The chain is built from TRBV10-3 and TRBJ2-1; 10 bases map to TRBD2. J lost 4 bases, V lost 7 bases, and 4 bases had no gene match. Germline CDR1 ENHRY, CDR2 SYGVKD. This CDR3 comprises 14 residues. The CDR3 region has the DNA TGTGCCATCACCGGGACTAGCGAATACAATGAGCAGTTCTTC. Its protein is CAITGTSEYNEQFF.

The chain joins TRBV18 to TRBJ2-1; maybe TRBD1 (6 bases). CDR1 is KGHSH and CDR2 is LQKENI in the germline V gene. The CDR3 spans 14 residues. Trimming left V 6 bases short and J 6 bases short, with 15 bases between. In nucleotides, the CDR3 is TGTGCCAGCTCCCCGACCGCCAGGGGCAATGAGCAGTTCTTC. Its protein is CASSPTARGNEQFF.

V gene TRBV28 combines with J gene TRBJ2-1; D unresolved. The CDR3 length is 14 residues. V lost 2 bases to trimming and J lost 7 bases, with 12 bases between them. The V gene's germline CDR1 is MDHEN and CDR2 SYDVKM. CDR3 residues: CASSLPGGLNEQFF. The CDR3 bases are TGTGCCAGCAGTTTACCTGGCGGTCTAAATGAGCAGTTCTTC.

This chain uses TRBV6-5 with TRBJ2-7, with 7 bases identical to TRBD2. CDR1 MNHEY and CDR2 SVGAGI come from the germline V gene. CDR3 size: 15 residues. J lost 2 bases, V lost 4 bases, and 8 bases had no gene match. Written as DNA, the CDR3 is TGTGCCAGCAGTTCCCAGGGAGGGGTCGCCTACGAGCAGTACTTC. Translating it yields CASSSQGGVAYEQYF.

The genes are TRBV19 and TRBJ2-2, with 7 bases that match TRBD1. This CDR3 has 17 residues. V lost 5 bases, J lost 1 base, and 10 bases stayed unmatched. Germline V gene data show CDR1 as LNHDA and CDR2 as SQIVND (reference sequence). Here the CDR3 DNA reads TGTGCCAGTAGTTCCATGCGACAGGGTATGAACACCGGGGAGCTGTTTTTT. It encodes CASSSMRQGMNTGELFF. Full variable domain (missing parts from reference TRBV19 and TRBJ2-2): DGGITQSPKYLFRKEGQNVTLSCEQNLNHDAMYWYRQDPGQGLRLIYYSQIVNDFQKGDIAEGYSVSREKKESFPLTVTSAQKNPTAFYLCASSSMRQGMNTGELFFGEGSRLTVL.

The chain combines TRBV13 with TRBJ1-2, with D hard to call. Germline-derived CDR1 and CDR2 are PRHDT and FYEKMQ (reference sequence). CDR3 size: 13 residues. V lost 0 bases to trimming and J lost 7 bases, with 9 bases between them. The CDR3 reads CASSLGSLSGYTF. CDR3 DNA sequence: TGTGCCAGCAGCTTAGGGTCCCTGTCTGGCTACACCTTC.

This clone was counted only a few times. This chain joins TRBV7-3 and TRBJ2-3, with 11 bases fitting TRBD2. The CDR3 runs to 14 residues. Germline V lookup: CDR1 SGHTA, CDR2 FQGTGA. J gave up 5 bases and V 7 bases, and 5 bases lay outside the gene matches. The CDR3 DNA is TGTGCCAGCAACACCGGGACTAGCGGAGATACGCAGTATTTT. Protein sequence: CASNTGTSGDTQYF.

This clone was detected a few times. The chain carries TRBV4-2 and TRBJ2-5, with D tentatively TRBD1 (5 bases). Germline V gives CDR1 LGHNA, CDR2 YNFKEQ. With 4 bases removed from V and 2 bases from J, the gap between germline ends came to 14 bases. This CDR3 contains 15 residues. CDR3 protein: CASSRRTGQQETQYF. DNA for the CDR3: TGTGCCAGCAGCCGAAGAACTGGACAACAAGAGACCCAGTACTTC.